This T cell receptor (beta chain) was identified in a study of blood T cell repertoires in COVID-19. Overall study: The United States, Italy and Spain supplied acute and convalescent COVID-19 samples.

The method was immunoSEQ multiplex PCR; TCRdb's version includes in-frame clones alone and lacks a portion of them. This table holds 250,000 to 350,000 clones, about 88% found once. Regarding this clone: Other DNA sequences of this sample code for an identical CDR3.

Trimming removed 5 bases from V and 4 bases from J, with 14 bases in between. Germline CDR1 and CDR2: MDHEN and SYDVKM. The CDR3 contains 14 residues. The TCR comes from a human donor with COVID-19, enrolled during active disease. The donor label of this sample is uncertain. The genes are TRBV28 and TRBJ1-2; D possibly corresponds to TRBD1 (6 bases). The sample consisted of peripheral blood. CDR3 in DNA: TGTGCCAGCAGTCCCAACAGGGTCGGCTATGGCTACACCTTC. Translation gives CASSPNRVGYGYTF.